The next 14 T cell receptor beta chains were all read from a single sample in a study of immune heterogeneity within non-small cell lung tumors listed by TCRdb under 2018. The run used a HiSeq X Ten. The TCR beta CDR3 region was amplified with a multiplex PCR system whose first round ran for roughly 9 cycles using 32 V-gene forward primers and 13 J-gene reverse primers. TCRdb itself trimmed the public reads at Q25 with fastp, ran MiXCR and retained productive beta chains. Each entry is one CDR3 protein sequence, shown with its most common DNA and genes. The sample contains 7,200 or so distinct CDR3 sequences, around 21% of them found a single time. The top ten constitute approximately 16% of the sample. Genomic DNA was extracted from bulk tumor tissue and used as the TCR template, and approximately 600 ng gDNA was amplified per sample. Multiple biopsies per primary tumor were taken during surgery, spaced as far apart as possible within the tumor mass. Patients in the study cohort, which was described as untreated, were newly diagnosed NSCLC cases going through curative surgery.

Input material: lung tumor tissue. The receptors stem from a man in his fifties or sixties with non-small cell lung cancer.

This clonotype qualifies as medium-sized. The chain uses TRBV11-1 and TRBJ1-3; 7 bases align to TRBD1. J was trimmed by 2 bases and V by 4 bases; bases with no gene match: 5. CDR1 is SGHAT and CDR2 is FQDESV in the germline V gene (reference sequence). This CDR3 spans 15 amino acids. In nucleotides, the CDR3 is TGTGCCAGCAGCTCTAGGACAGGCACTGGAAACACCATATATTTT. This sequence encodes CASSSRTGTGNTIYF.

This clonotype was detected ten times or more. This sequence joins TRBV9 and TRBJ2-3; weak D call: TRBD2 (6 bases). Germline V gene lookup returns CDR1 SGDLS and CDR2 YYNGEE. The CDR3 contains 13 residues. The ends were cut back, 3 bases at V and 6 bases at J, with 11 bases in the middle. The CDR3 loop is CASSEEGRDTQYF. In DNA form, the CDR3 reads TGTGCCAGCAGCGAGGAGGGCCGGGATACGCAGTATTTT.

This clonotype rates as medium-sized (0.01 to 0.1%). This sequence joins TRBV18 and TRBJ1-4; D remains ambiguous. Germline-derived CDR1 and CDR2 are KGHSH and LQKENI. V was trimmed by 2 bases and J by 3 bases, leaving 10 bases between them. This CDR3 has 15 amino acids. In DNA form, the CDR3 reads TGTGCCAGCTCACCATTGCCGTCGGCTAATGAAAAACTGTTTTTT. The encoded protein is CASSPLPSANEKLFF.

This clonotype rates as medium-sized. In DNA, the CDR3 is TGTGCCAGTAGATCCCATGTTGTACATAGCAATCAGCCCCAGCATTTT. This codes for CASRSHVVHSNQPQHF. The genes are TRBV19 and TRBJ1-5; D is uncertain. Trimming cost V 6 bases and J 0 bases, with 15 bases left between them. CDR3 length: 16 residues. Germline values: CDR1 LNHDA, CDR2 SQIVND (reference sequence). Looking up the rest from reference TRBV19 and TRBJ1-5 gives the full variable domain: DGGITQSPKYLFRKEGQNVTLSCEQNLNHDAMYWYRQDPGQGLRLIYYSQIVNDFQKGDIAEGYSVSREKKESFPLTVTSAQKNPTAFYLCASRSHVVHSNQPQHFGDGTRLSIL.

About this clonotype itself: Germline and junction disagree at one end, which may indicate a read error. V and J are TRBV28 and TRBJ2-7, with D possibly matching TRBD1 (6 bases). The CDR3 spans 15 residues. CDR1 is MDHEN, CDR2 SYDVKM, per germline. CDR3 nucleotides: TGTGCCAGCAGTTTTTCGCAGGGGACCCTCTACGAGCAGTGCTTC. Residues: CASSFSQGTLYEQCF.

This clonotype rates as large (0.1 to 1%). V is TRBV27 and J is TRBJ2-2; the match to TRBD2 covers 9 bases. In germline, CDR1 is MNHEY, CDR2 SMNVEV (reference sequence). This CDR3 spans 16 amino acids. V shed 6 bases, J shed 6 bases, and the junction held 11 bases outside the gene matches. The chain's CDR3 is CASSPRRGGRAGELFF. The CDR3 region has the DNA TGTGCCAGCAGCCCACGGAGGGGCGGGAGGGCCGGGGAGCTGTTTTTT.

This clonotype was seen many times. The chain has TRBV4-2 and TRBJ1-4; weak D call: TRBD1 (5 bases). V was pared by 1 base and J by 5 bases, with 11 bases between. Germline loops: CDR1 LGHNA, CDR2 YNFKEQ. The length of the CDR3 is 15 residues. In nucleotides, the CDR3 is TGTGCCAGCAGCCAAGTGGGGGGGAACAATGAAAAACTGTTTTTT. Amino acid sequence: CASSQVGGNNEKLFF.

V and J are TRBV20-1 and TRBJ2-2, with D possibly being TRBD1 or TRBD2 (5 bases each). The CDR3 is made up of 16 amino acids. Germline V gives CDR1 DFQATT, CDR2 SNEGSKA (reference sequence). Trimming stripped 3 bases from V and 4 bases from J, with 18 bases between. In nucleotides, the CDR3 is TGCAGTGCTAGTGGGGGTTGGGTTAAGGGCACCGGGGAGCTGTTTTTT. Translation: CSASGGWVKGTGELFF.

This clonotype came up a few times. The chain has TRBV6-2 or TRBV6-3 and TRBJ2-5; 10 bases map to TRBD1. Germline V gene lookup returns CDR1 MNHEY and CDR2 SVGEGT. There are 15 residues in the CDR3. The V gene end was trimmed by 7 bases and the J gene end by 6 bases; junction bases not matched to a gene: 11. CDR3: CASTEAGTGVKTQYF. The CDR3 DNA reads as TGTGCCAGCACGGAGGCCGGGACAGGGGTTAAGACCCAGTACTTC.

At least ten counts were recorded for this clonotype. The chain employs TRBV5-1 and TRBJ1-4; D is uncertain. The CDR3 extends over 16 amino acids. Germline CDR1 reads SGHRS; CDR2 reads YFSETQ. Trimming took off 0 bases at V and 8 bases at J, with 17 bases between the two ends. DNA for the CDR3: TGCGCCAGCAGCTTGGACTGGGGTGGTGGGTCAGAAAAACTGTTTTTT. This codes for CASSLDWGGGSEKLFF.

This clonotype occurred many times. This sequence joins TRBV2 and TRBJ2-5, with 9 nucleotides matching TRBD2. The CDR3 length is 15 residues. Germline CDR1 is SNHLY and CDR2 is FYNNEI. The trim removed 6 bases at V and 2 bases at J, leaving 7 bases unmatched. CDR3 in amino acids: CASRSETSGQETQYF. The CDR3 DNA is TGTGCCAGCAGGAGCGAGACTAGCGGACAAGAGACCCAGTACTTC.

This chain connects TRBV12-3 or TRBV12-4 to TRBJ1-4, with D unclear. The CDR3 is 13 residues long. The CDR3 region has the DNA TGTCCCGGCAGCCCAGTCGGCTCCGGAAAACTGTTTTTT. Translated, it gives CPGSPVGSGKLFF.

This clonotype was seen a single time. The CDR3 ends on some other residue instead of the conserved phenylalanine or tryptophan, so this is likely a read error. The rearrangement links TRBV7-9 to TRBJ2-3; D unclear. The CDR3 has 15 amino acids. CDR1 and CDR2 (germline): SEHNR, FQNEAQ (reference sequence). Trimming pared 2 bases from V and 2 bases from J, leaving 11 bases between. CDR3 DNA sequence: TGTGCCAGCAGCTTACCAGTAGGACCCACAGATACGCAGTATTCT. Amino acid sequence: CASSLPVGPTDTQYS.

This clonotype is medium-sized in the sample. The genes are TRBV20-1 and TRBJ1-1; tentative D call: TRBD1 (5 bases). The V gene's germline CDR1 is DFQATT and CDR2 SNEGSKA (reference sequence). Trimming took off 0 bases at V and 10 bases at J, with 12 bases between the two ends. This CDR3 region has 12 residues. The CDR3 loop reads CSARDTSGGAFF. The CDR3 coding sequence is TGCAGTGCTAGAGATACGAGTGGGGGAGCTTTCTTT.